Below, one T cell receptor beta chain is given with its context. The CDR3 spans 14 residues. The V gene end was trimmed by 7 bases and the J gene end by 3 bases; junction bases not matched to a gene: 9. Germline CDR1 reads MDHEN; CDR2 reads SYDVKM. The sample originates from a study of blood T cell repertoires in COVID-19. In the original analysis: For nucleated cells, counts were estimated from reference gene primer amplification. Some clones are missing from TCRdb's copy, which holds only in-frame ones; the method was immunoSEQ multiplex PCR. V and J calls and clone size are given by that table; D and trimming were obtained from the DNA. The table includes 210,000 or so clones, 65% to 90% detected once.

Sequencing was performed on PBMCs or T cells enriched from blood (not recorded which). The chain carries TRBV28 and TRBJ2-7; 7 bases agree with TRBD1. The TCR was taken from a woman between 45 and 65 years old with acute COVID-19. CDR3 sequence (DNA): TGTGCCAGCAACCATCGACAGGGTCTCTACGAGCAGTACTTC. It yields the protein CASNHRQGLYEQYF.